These 20 T cell receptor beta chains were all obtained from the same sample, sequenced in a study of blood T cells in healthy people across ages. A sample-barcoded 5' primer and a J-beta primer mix were used in a second PCR of roughly 7 to 11 cycles. Via MiXCR, TCRdb re-called the 5' RACE reads, giving one row per CDR3 protein. The sample carries over 550,000 distinct CDR3 sequences, approximately 30% recorded once. Sequenced: blood. All receptors derive from a woman over 75 in good health.

This rearrangement joins TRBV6-1 to TRBJ1-5; 10 nucleotides agree with TRBD1. The length of the CDR3 is 14 residues. V lost 7 bases, J lost 4 bases, and 4 bases stayed unmatched. Germline-derived CDR1 and CDR2 are MNHNS and SASEGT. In DNA, the CDR3 is TGTGCCAGCAATCGACAGGGGGCAAATCAGCCCCAGCATTTT. It translates to CASNRQGANQPQHF.

The table lists this clonotype with many counts. V is TRBV7-3 and J is TRBJ2-3, with D perhaps matching TRBD1 (5 bases). The CDR3 has 13 residues. V was trimmed by 1 base and J by 5 bases, leaving 7 bases between them. Germline V CDR1 and CDR2: SGHTA, FQGTGA. CDR3 region: CASSLNQGDTQYF. CDR3 sequence (DNA): TGTGCCAGCAGCTTAAACCAGGGAGATACGCAGTATTTT.

Notes on this clonotype: At one boundary the junction diverges from the germline segment, which might be a read error. The gene calls are TRBV9 and TRBJ1-4; TRBD1 might be the D (5 bases). Germline CDR1 SGDLS, CDR2 YYNGEE. The CDR3 is 15 residues long. CDR3 loop: CASSVAGVTDEKLFF. The CDR3 DNA sequence: TGTGCCAGCAGCGTAGCGGGGGTAACTGATGAAAAACTGTTTTTT.

This clonotype was picked up a small number of times. The chain uses TRBV30 and TRBJ1-5; no definite D call. The CDR3 is made up of 15 amino acids. CDR1 and CDR2 (germline): GTSNPN, SVGIG (reference sequence). V lost 2 bases and J lost 3, with 14 bases in between. In nucleotides, the CDR3 is TGTGCCTGGAGTCAGGTGGGGTCCTCCAATCAGCCCCAGCATTTT. This translates into CAWSQVGSSNQPQHF.

In regard to this clonotype: This may stem from a read error, because a much larger clone lies one nucleotide away. CDR3 nucleotide sequence: TGTGCCAGCAGCTTAGATGGCCGGACGACAGATACGCAGTATTTT. This codes for CASSLDGRTTDTQYF. The V gene is TRBV7-9, the J gene TRBJ2-3; no firm D call. CDR1 is SEHNR and CDR2 is FQNEAQ in the germline V gene (reference sequence). Trimming pared 1 base from V and 3 bases from J, leaving 11 bases between. The CDR3 extends over 15 amino acids.

This clonotype was seen repeatedly, ten times or more. V and J are TRBV5-1 and TRBJ2-5; 7 positions match TRBD2. The CDR3 totals 14 residues. Germline CDR1 is SGHRS and CDR2 is YFSETQ. Trimming cost V 1 base and J 2 bases; bases outside gene matches: 2. In DNA, the CDR3 is TGCGCCAGCAGCTTGATGGGGGGGCAAGAGACCCAGTACTTC. The encoded protein is CASSLMGGQETQYF.

This chain connects TRBV5-1 to TRBJ1-4; no definite D call. V was cut by 2 bases and J by 1 base, with 12 bases left in between. CDR3 length: 16 amino acids. Germline V gives CDR1 SGHRS, CDR2 YFSETQ. The CDR3 reads CASSLGLRETNEKLFF. The CDR3 coding sequence is TGCGCCAGCAGCTTAGGCCTTAGGGAAACTAATGAAAAACTGTTTTTT.

This clonotype was seen at least ten times. Just one base apart from a much larger clone, this may be a read error. J is TRBJ2-5 and V is TRBV5-1; the D gene could be TRBD1 or TRBD2 (5 bases each). Deletions cut 4 bases from V and 11 bases from J, with 24 bases between. The CDR3 contains 15 residues. The V gene's germline CDR1 is SGHRS and CDR2 YFSETQ. The DNA for the CDR3 is TGCGCCAGCAGCCTCGGGGCCGGCGGTTACAATGAGCAGTACTTC. It specifies CASSLGAGGYNEQYF. Supplemented by reference TRBV5-1 and TRBJ2-5, the full variable domain reads KAGVTQTPRYLIKTRGQQVTLSCSPISGHRSVSWYQQTPGQGLQFLFEYFSETQRNKGNFPGRFSGRQFSNSRSEMNVSTLELGDSALYLCASSLGAGGYNEQYFGPGTRLLVL.

This clonotype was detected a few times. The J gene is TRBJ1-1, the V gene TRBV9, with 7 nucleotides matching TRBD1. Trimming cost V 2 bases and J 7 bases; bases outside gene matches: 5. Germline CDR1 reads SGDLS; CDR2 reads YYNGEE. The CDR3 sequence is 13 residues long. CDR3 region: CASSVQGGGEAFF. CDR3 sequence (DNA): TGTGCCAGCAGCGTCCAGGGGGGCGGTGAAGCTTTCTTT.

At least ten counts were recorded for this clonotype. J is TRBJ2-7 and V is TRBV7-9, with 8 bases fitting TRBD2. Germline V gives CDR1 SEHNR, CDR2 FQNEAQ (reference sequence). The CDR3 spans 13 residues. V shed 3 bases and J 6 bases; nucleotides not matched to a gene: 4. The CDR3 nucleotides are TGTGCCAGCAGCTTGATCGGGGGGGGCGAGCAGTACTTC. Amino acid sequence: CASSLIGGGEQYF.

The chain employs TRBV27 and TRBJ2-3, with 8 bases fitting TRBD1. Germline values: CDR1 MNHEY, CDR2 SMNVEV (reference sequence). J gave up 5 bases and V 9 bases, and 7 bases lay outside the gene matches. This CDR3 is built from 13 residues. CDR3 coding DNA: TGTGCCAGTCAGGGGGCTGGTGGAGATACGCAGTATTTT. Its protein is CASQGAGGDTQYF.

This clonotype was observed at least ten times. The V and J genes are TRBV7-9 and TRBJ1-5; D is possibly TRBD1 (5 bases). Germline CDR1 reads SEHNR; CDR2 reads FQNEAQ (reference sequence). V lost 1 base to trimming and J lost 2 bases, with 9 bases between them. The CDR3 extends over 15 amino acids. The CDR3 coding sequence is TGTGCCAGCAGCTTAGGTTGGGACGGCAATCAGCCCCAGCATTTT. Its translation is CASSLGWDGNQPQHF.

The chain carries TRBV2 and TRBJ1-4; tentatively, D is TRBD1 (6 bases). This CDR3 comprises 15 residues. V lost 6 bases and J 5 bases, leaving 16 bases between the germline ends. In germline, CDR1 is SNHLY, CDR2 FYNNEI. CDR3: CASRLTDRGNEKLFF. The DNA of the CDR3 is TGTGCCAGCAGATTAACGGACAGAGGAAATGAAAAACTGTTTTTT.

In the case of this clonotype: A junction end diverges from the germline sequence, so it may reflect a read error. This chain joins TRBV7-2 and TRBJ1-2; no clear D gene. The CDR3 extends over 13 amino acids. Germline CDR1 is SGHTA and CDR2 is FQGNSA. For the CDR3, the DNA is TGTGCCAGCAGCCAAGATGGAGGGAATGGCCACACCTTC. It is translated as CASSQDGGNGHTF.

In this sample, this clonotype turned up a few times. This rearrangement joins TRBV11-2 to TRBJ1-4, with TRBD1 matching 8 bases. The V gene end was trimmed by 5 bases and the J gene end by 7 bases; junction bases not matched to a gene: 9. This CDR3 region has 15 residues. Germline V CDR1 and CDR2: SGHAT, FQNNGV. For the CDR3, the DNA is TGTGCCAGCAGCCGCCCCGGACAGGGAGGTGAAAAACTGTTTTTT. Translated: CASSRPGQGGEKLFF.

There are many counts of this clonotype. The genes are TRBV3-1 and TRBJ1-4; D is possibly TRBD1 (6 bases). The germline gives CDR1 LGHDT, CDR2 YNNKEL (reference sequence). The V end was cut by 4 bases, the J end by 7 bases, with 13 bases between. The CDR3 is 14 amino acids. DNA of the CDR3: TGTGCCAGCAGCCCCAGGGGTGGATCTGAAAAACTGTTTTTT. It is translated as CASSPRGGSEKLFF. Using reference TRBV3-1 and TRBJ1-4 for the parts outside the CDR3, the full variable domain is DTAVSQTPKYLVTQMGNDKSIKCEQNLGHDTMYWYKQDSKKFLKIMFSYNNKELIINETVPNRFSPKSPDKAHLNLHINSLELGDSAVYFCASSPRGGSEKLFFGSGTQLSVL.

Comments on this clonotype: This sequence may be a read error, since a much larger clone differs from it by one base. Since the CDR3 does not end with the conserved phenylalanine or tryptophan, this likely comes from a read error. Written as DNA, the CDR3 is TGTGCCAGCAGCCCAGGCCAGGGAAGCCTCCCAGAGACCCAGTACGTC. Translated: CASSPGQGSLPETQYV. The chain employs TRBV3-1 and TRBJ2-5; possibly TRBD1 for D (5 bases). The germline V gene has CDR1 LGHDT and CDR2 YNNKEL (reference sequence). This CDR3 has 16 amino acids. Trimming left V 4 bases short and J 4 bases short, with 19 bases between.

This clonotype was seen a few times. The gene calls are TRBV20-1 and TRBJ2-5; 10 bases are a match to TRBD2. From germline, CDR1 is DFQATT and CDR2 SNEGSKA (reference sequence). V shed 5 bases, J shed 11 bases, and the junction held 20 bases outside the gene matches. The CDR3 is made up of 16 amino acids. The CDR3 reads CSAELRSGGVYNEQYF. For the CDR3, the DNA is TGCAGTGCTGAACTAAGAAGCGGGGGGGTCTACAATGAGCAGTACTTC.

Notes on this clonotype: This may stem from a read error, because a much larger clone lies one nucleotide away. The chain links TRBV6-2 or TRBV6-3 to TRBJ1-1; maybe TRBD1 (6 bases). The V and J ends lost 2 bases and 10 bases respectively, with 11 bases between them. This CDR3 region has 12 residues. CDR1 and CDR2 (germline): MNHEY, SVGEGT. This CDR3 reads CASSYNGRGAFF. CDR3 bases: TGTGCCAGCAGTTACAACGGCAGGGGAGCTTTCTTT.

This clonotype was seen many times. The rearrangement joins TRBV7-2 to TRBJ2-5, with D tentatively TRBD1 or TRBD2 (6 bases each). The CDR3 runs to 14 residues. The germline V gene has CDR1 SGHTA and CDR2 FQGNSA. V lost 5 bases, J lost 5 bases, and 15 bases lay in between. The CDR3 is CASSALRGRETQYF. The CDR3 nucleotides read TGTGCCAGCAGCGCTCTAAGGGGGAGGGAGACCCAGTACTTC.